What follows describes a single T cell receptor (beta chain). The data were obtained in a study of siplizumab effects on memory and regulatory T cells. Here immunoSEQ multiplex PCR was the method, and the copy in TCRdb shows in-frame clones only, minus some. This sample has tens of thousands of clones, with under 95% found just once. This CDR3 region has 11 residues. Germline assignment: CDR1 GTSNPN and CDR2 SVGIG (reference sequence). V dropped 4 bases and J dropped 8 bases, with 8 bases sitting between them. The genes are TRBV30 and TRBJ1-4, with D perhaps TRBD1 (5 bases). The clonotype originates from a human donor in good health. Sequencing input: CD8+ T cells sorted from blood. CDR3 sequence: CAWNGDEKLFF. The CDR3 DNA sequence: TGTGCCTGGAACGGGGACGAAAAACTGTTTTTT. The variable domain in full, with the rest retrieved from reference TRBV30 and TRBJ1-4, is SQTIHQWPATLVQPVGSPLSLECTVEGTSNPNLYWYRQAAGRGLQLLFYSVGIGQISSEVPQNLSASRPQDRQFILSSKKLLLSDSGFYLCAWNGDEKLFFGSGTQLSVL.